This entry is about one TCR beta chain. Antigen: not known. At about 310,000 cells each, triplicate sorts were carried out for each CD8+ T cell subset. The authors made the TRB cDNA libraries by 5' RACE using UMI labels. TCRdb re-called the 5' RACE reads, yielding one record per CDR3 amino acid sequence without DNA. The sample includes roughly 120,000 distinct CDR3 sequences. The CDR3 covers 15 residues. Germline-derived CDR1 and CDR2 are ENHRY and SYGVKD. This entry belongs to a study of CXCR3-negative and CXCR3-positive naive CD8 T cells. Notes on the study in general: Naive CXCR3-negative and CXCR3-positive cells had similar TRBV-TRBJ usage; memory differed. More hydrophobic TRB CDR3s were found in CXCR3-positive naive cells than in CXCR3-negative naive cells.

The genes are TRBV10-3 and TRBJ1-1; TCRdb outputs TRBD1, but without DNA this stays unchecked. Sequencing input: naive CXCR3+ CD8+ T cells from blood. Regarding subset: CD45RO-CCR7+CD27+CD95- naive CD8+ T cells expressing CXCR3 (TNR3+). This clonotype was sampled from a human donor in good health. Some clones in this sample may be carry-over from other donors' samples. The chain's CDR3 is CAISDSGGANTEAFF.